This paragraph reports one TCR beta chain. What it recognizes is unknown. Sequencing used immunoSEQ multiplex PCR; TCRdb keeps in-frame clones, though not all of them. Counted here are 94,000 or so clones, more than 80% occurring once; the ten biggest clones make up about 6%. The data derive from a study of OX40 agonist ivuxolimab in advanced cancers. Study summary: Ivuxolimab, which is an agonistic anti-OX40 (CD134) antibody, was administered to the patients. Patients receiving dose escalation had hepatocellular carcinoma, melanoma, renal cell or head and neck cancer. General study findings and limits: What antigens the expanded peripheral T cells recognized was never established. More expanded clones were seen, on average, in CD8+ T cells than in CD4+.

The sequences come from CD4+ or CD8+ T cells sorted from blood, collected in a trial of the OX40 agonist ivuxolimab. This clonotype was sampled from an adult with an advanced solid tumor such as melanoma, head and neck, liver or kidney cancer.

The CDR3 sequence is CASSSGQVTPYEQYF. Written as DNA, the CDR3 is TGTGCCAGCAGTTCCGGACAGGTAACGCCCTACGAGCAGTACTTC. V gene TRBV27 combines with J gene TRBJ2-7, with TRBD1 matching over 7 bases. V was clipped by 4 bases and J by 2 bases; unmatched bases: 8. Per the germline V gene, CDR1 is MNHEY and CDR2 is SMNVEV (reference sequence). The CDR3 sequence is 15 residues long.